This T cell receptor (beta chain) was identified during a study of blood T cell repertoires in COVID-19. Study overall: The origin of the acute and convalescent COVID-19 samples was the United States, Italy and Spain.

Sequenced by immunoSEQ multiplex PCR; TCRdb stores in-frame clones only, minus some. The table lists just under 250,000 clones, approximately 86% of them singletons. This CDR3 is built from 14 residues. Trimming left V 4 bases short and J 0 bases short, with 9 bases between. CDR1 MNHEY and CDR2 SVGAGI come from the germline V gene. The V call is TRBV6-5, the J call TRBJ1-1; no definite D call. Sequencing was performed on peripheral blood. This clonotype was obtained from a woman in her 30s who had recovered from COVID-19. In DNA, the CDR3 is TGTGCCAGCAGTTTAGGAGCCATGAACACTGAAGCTTTCTTT. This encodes CASSLGAMNTEAFF.